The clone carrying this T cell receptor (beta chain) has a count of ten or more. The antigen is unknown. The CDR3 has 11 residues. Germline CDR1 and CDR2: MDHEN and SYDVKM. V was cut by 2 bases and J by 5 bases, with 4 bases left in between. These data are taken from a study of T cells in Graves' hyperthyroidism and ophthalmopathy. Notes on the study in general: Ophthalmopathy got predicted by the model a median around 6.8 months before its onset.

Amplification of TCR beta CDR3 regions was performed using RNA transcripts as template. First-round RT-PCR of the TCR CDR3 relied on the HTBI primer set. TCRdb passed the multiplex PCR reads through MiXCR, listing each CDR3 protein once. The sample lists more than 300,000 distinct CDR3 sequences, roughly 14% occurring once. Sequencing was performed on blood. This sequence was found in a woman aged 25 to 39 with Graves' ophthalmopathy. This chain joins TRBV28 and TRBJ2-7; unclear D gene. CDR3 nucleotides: TGTGCCAGCAGTTTAAACGACGAGCAGTACTTC. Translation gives CASSLNDEQYF.